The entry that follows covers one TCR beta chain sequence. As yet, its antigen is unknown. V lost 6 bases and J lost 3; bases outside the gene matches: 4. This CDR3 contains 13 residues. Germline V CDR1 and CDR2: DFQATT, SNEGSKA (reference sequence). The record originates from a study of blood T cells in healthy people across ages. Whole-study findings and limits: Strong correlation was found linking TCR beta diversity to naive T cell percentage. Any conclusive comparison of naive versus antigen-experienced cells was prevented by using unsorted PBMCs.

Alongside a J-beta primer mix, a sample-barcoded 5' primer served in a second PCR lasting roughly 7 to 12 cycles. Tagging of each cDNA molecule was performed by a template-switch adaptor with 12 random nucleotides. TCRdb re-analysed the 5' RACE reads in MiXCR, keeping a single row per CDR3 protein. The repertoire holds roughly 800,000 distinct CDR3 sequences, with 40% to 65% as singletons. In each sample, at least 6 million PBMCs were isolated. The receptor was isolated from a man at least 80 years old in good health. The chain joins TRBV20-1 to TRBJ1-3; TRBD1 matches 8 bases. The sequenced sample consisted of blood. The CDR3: CSAPGQDGNTIYF. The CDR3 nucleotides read TGCAGTGCGCCGGGACAGGATGGAAACACCATATATTTT.